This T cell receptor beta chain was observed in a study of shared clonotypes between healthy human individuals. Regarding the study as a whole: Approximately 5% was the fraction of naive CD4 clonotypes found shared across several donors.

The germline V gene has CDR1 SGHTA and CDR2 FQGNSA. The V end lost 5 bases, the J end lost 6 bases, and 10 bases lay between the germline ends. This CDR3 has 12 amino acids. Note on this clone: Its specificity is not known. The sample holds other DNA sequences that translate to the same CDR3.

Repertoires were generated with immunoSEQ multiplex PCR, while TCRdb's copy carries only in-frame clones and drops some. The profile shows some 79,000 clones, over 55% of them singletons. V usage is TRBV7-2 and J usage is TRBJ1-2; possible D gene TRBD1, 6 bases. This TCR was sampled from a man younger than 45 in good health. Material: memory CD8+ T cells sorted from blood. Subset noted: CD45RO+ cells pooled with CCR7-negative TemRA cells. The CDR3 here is CASSPRTDGYTF. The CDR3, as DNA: TGTGCCAGCAGCCCTCGGACAGATGGCTACACCTTC.